Listed below are T cell receptor beta chains from one sample, sequenced in a study of response to subunit inactivated influenza vaccine. A single record per CDR3 protein comes from TCRdb applying MiXCR to the RT-PCR reads. The sample lists 800,000 to 1,000,000 distinct CDR3 sequences, roughly 20% occurring once. Sequencing used PBMCs from blood, obtained roughly 5 days after vaccination. The receptor set was obtained from a man aged 50 or older who received an inactivated influenza vaccine. Both conserved end residues are part of each CDR3. A D gene is named only where the DNA matches it firmly. Expanded clones get a size class; other rows say once, few or many, or leave the size out.

v_call: TRBV5-5
cdr3_length: 14
d_call: TRBD1
clone_size: few
j_call: TRBJ1-6
cdr3_nt: TGTGCCAGCAGCCCGGGACAGTTCGATTCACCCCTCCACTTT
cdr3_aa: CASSPGQFDSPLHF

v_call: TRBV29-1
cdr3_length: 14
d_call: -
clone_size: -
j_call: TRBJ2-1
cdr3_nt: TGCAGCGTCCTGGCTCGTAGCTCCTACAATGAGCAGTTCTTC
cdr3_aa: CSVLARSSYNEQFF

v_call: TRBV10-3
cdr3_length: 13
d_call: -
clone_size: few
j_call: TRBJ1-5
cdr3_nt: TGTGCCATCAGTGAGAATAGCAATCAGCCCCAGCATTTT
cdr3_aa: CAISENSNQPQHF

v_call: TRBV7-2
cdr3_length: 15
d_call: -
clone_size: few
j_call: TRBJ2-1
cdr3_nt: TGTGCCAGCAGCTTAGGGCGGGGTATTTACAATGAGCAGTTCTTC
cdr3_aa: CASSLGRGIYNEQFF

v_call: TRBV29-1
cdr3_length: 11
d_call: -
clone_size: -
j_call: TRBJ2-7
cdr3_nt: TGCAGCGTTTACCAAGCCTACGAGCAGTACTTC
cdr3_aa: CSVYQAYEQYF

v_call: TRBV27
cdr3_length: 16
d_call: TRBD2
clone_size: -
j_call: TRBJ2-2
cdr3_nt: TGTGCCAGCAGTTTATGGGCTAGCGGGAACACCGGGGAGCTGTTTTTT
cdr3_aa: CASSLWASGNTGELFF

v_call: TRBV9
cdr3_length: 14
d_call: TRBD2
clone_size: few
j_call: TRBJ2-3
cdr3_nt: TGTGCCAGCCAGGAGGCGGGAGGCACAGATACGCAGTATTTT
cdr3_aa: CASQEAGGTDTQYF

v_call: TRBV7-2
cdr3_length: 15
d_call: -
clone_size: many
j_call: TRBJ1-5
cdr3_nt: TGTGCCAGCAGCTTAGTGGGTGGGGGCAATCAGCCCCAGCATTTT
cdr3_aa: CASSLVGGGNQPQHF

v_call: TRBV11-2
cdr3_length: 19
d_call: TRBD2
clone_size: -
j_call: TRBJ2-1
cdr3_nt: TGTGCCAGCAGAAAAGGGGCAAGCGGGGGCAGTCAACCGTACAATGAGCAGTTCTTC
cdr3_aa: CASRKGASGGSQPYNEQFF

v_call: TRBV12-3/TRBV12-4
cdr3_length: 15
d_call: -
clone_size: -
j_call: TRBJ2-7
cdr3_nt: TGTGCCAGCAGTCTAACGGGCCTCACGGCGTACGAGCAGTACTTC
cdr3_aa: CASSLTGLTAYEQYF

v_call: TRBV15
cdr3_length: 15
d_call: -
clone_size: -
j_call: TRBJ2-1
cdr3_nt: TGTGCCACCAACGGGGGAGCTCTATTAACGGATGAGCAGTTCTTC
cdr3_aa: CATNGGALLTDEQFF

v_call: TRBV28
cdr3_length: 14
d_call: -
clone_size: few
j_call: TRBJ2-4
cdr3_nt: TGTGCCAGCGGTTCAGAGGGTCGGAAAAACATTCAGTACTTC
cdr3_aa: CASGSEGRKNIQYF

v_call: TRBV6-1
cdr3_length: 14
d_call: TRBD2
clone_size: -
j_call: TRBJ2-3
cdr3_nt: TGTGCCAGCAGTGGGACTAGCGGGATACATACGCAGTATTTT
cdr3_aa: CASSGTSGIHTQYF

v_call: TRBV5-1
cdr3_length: 15
d_call: TRBD2
clone_size: few
j_call: TRBJ2-7
cdr3_nt: TGCGCCAGCAGCTTGACGTCTAGCGGGGCCTACGAGCAGTACTTC
cdr3_aa: CASSLTSSGAYEQYF

v_call: TRBV6-1
cdr3_length: 17
d_call: TRBD2
clone_size: -
j_call: TRBJ2-2
cdr3_nt: TGTGCCAGCAGTAGCCCGATAGCGGGACCGAACACCGGGGAGCTGTTTTTT
cdr3_aa: CASSSPIAGPNTGELFF

v_call: TRBV12-5
cdr3_length: 13
d_call: -
clone_size: -
j_call: TRBJ2-7
cdr3_nt: TGTGCTAGTGCCTTTTTTGGGGGCTACGAGCAGTACTTC
cdr3_aa: CASAFFGGYEQYF

v_call: TRBV6-1
cdr3_length: 15
d_call: -
clone_size: -
j_call: TRBJ2-3
cdr3_nt: TGTGCCAGCAGTGGAAGACATCAGGGAACAGATACGCAGTATTTT
cdr3_aa: CASSGRHQGTDTQYF

v_call: TRBV4-2
cdr3_length: 16
d_call: TRBD2
clone_size: -
j_call: TRBJ2-1
cdr3_nt: TGTGCCAGCAGCCAAGAGGCTCGCGGGGGGGACAATGAGCAGTTCTTC
cdr3_aa: CASSQEARGGDNEQFF

v_call: TRBV7-9
cdr3_length: 15
d_call: -
clone_size: -
j_call: TRBJ2-3
cdr3_nt: TGTGCCAGCATGGTATTTCCCCATCTCACAGATACGCAGTATTTT
cdr3_aa: CASMVFPHLTDTQYF

v_call: TRBV29-1
cdr3_length: 14
d_call: TRBD2
clone_size: -
j_call: TRBJ2-1
cdr3_nt: TGCAGCGTTACCAGCGGGAGTGGCTACAATGAGCAGTTCTTC
cdr3_aa: CSVTSGSGYNEQFF

v_call: TRBV18
cdr3_length: 15
d_call: TRBD2
clone_size: -
j_call: TRBJ2-1
cdr3_nt: TGTGCCAGCTCACCGGGAGCGGGAGCTCGGAATGAGCAGTTCTTC
cdr3_aa: CASSPGAGARNEQFF

v_call: TRBV20-1
cdr3_length: 12
d_call: -
clone_size: -
j_call: TRBJ2-5
cdr3_nt: TGCAGTGCTAGCCGACGGCAAGAGACCCAGTACTTC
cdr3_aa: CSASRRQETQYF

v_call: TRBV5-1
cdr3_length: 14
d_call: -
clone_size: few
j_call: TRBJ2-4
cdr3_nt: TGCGCCAGCGGTGCAGGAGGGGTAATAGACATTCAGTACTTC
cdr3_aa: CASGAGGVIDIQYF

v_call: TRBV20-1
cdr3_length: 14
d_call: -
clone_size: few
j_call: TRBJ1-4
cdr3_nt: TGCAGTGCTAGAGGTGTTGCAACTAATGAAAAACTGTTTTTT
cdr3_aa: CSARGVATNEKLFF

v_call: TRBV7-3
cdr3_length: 15
d_call: TRBD1
clone_size: few
j_call: TRBJ1-2
cdr3_nt: TGTGCCAGCAGCCCCGAACCGGGACAGGGGTCCCTTAACACCTTC
cdr3_aa: CASSPEPGQGSLNTF

v_call: TRBV27
cdr3_length: 13
d_call: -
clone_size: -
j_call: TRBJ2-5
cdr3_nt: TGTGCCAGCAGTACCCAGGTGGGCGAGACCCAGTACTTC
cdr3_aa: CASSTQVGETQYF

v_call: TRBV10-3
cdr3_length: 14
d_call: -
clone_size: -
j_call: TRBJ2-3
cdr3_nt: TGTGCCATCAGTGAGTCGGCCCGGGGACTTACGCAGTATTTT
cdr3_aa: CAISESARGLTQYF

v_call: TRBV15
cdr3_length: 16
d_call: -
clone_size: few
j_call: TRBJ1-5
cdr3_nt: TGTGCCACCAGCAGTTCCCTCTCAGCTAGCAATCAGCCCCAGCATTTT
cdr3_aa: CATSSSLSASNQPQHF

v_call: TRBV10-3
cdr3_length: 15
d_call: -
clone_size: few
j_call: TRBJ2-7
cdr3_nt: TGTGCCATCAGGTCAGCGCGGGACTTATCCTACGAGCAGTACTTC
cdr3_aa: CAIRSARDLSYEQYF

v_call: TRBV7-2
cdr3_length: 15
d_call: -
clone_size: -
j_call: TRBJ2-3
cdr3_nt: TGTGCCAGCAGCTTTGCGTCCTACCGCACAGATACGCAGTATTTT
cdr3_aa: CASSFASYRTDTQYF

v_call: TRBV27
cdr3_length: 16
d_call: TRBD1
clone_size: many
j_call: TRBJ2-7
cdr3_nt: TGTGCCAGCAGTCACCCGGGACAGGCCCCTCCCTACGAGCAGTACTTC
cdr3_aa: CASSHPGQAPPYEQYF

v_call: TRBV29-1
cdr3_length: 11
d_call: -
clone_size: -
j_call: TRBJ2-5
cdr3_nt: TGCAGCGTTGAAAGGTGGGAGACCCAGTACTTC
cdr3_aa: CSVERWETQYF

v_call: TRBV12-3/TRBV12-4
cdr3_length: 14
d_call: -
clone_size: few
j_call: TRBJ2-1
cdr3_nt: TGTGCCAGCAGTTGGGGTAGGTCCTACAATGAGCAGTTCTTC
cdr3_aa: CASSWGRSYNEQFF

v_call: TRBV29-1
cdr3_length: 16
d_call: -
clone_size: few
j_call: TRBJ2-7
cdr3_nt: TGCAGCGTTGAAATTTGGGCCCCATCCCAGTCCTACGAGCAGTACTTC
cdr3_aa: CSVEIWAPSQSYEQYF

v_call: TRBV20-1
cdr3_length: 16
d_call: -
clone_size: -
j_call: TRBJ1-5
cdr3_nt: TGCAGTGCTAGAGATCCCAGCAGGTATAGCAATCAGCCCCAGCATTTT
cdr3_aa: CSARDPSRYSNQPQHF

v_call: TRBV5-4
cdr3_length: 15
d_call: TRBD2
clone_size: many
j_call: TRBJ2-5
cdr3_nt: TGTGCCAGCAGTTCCGGACTAGCGGGAGAGGAGACCCAGTACTTC
cdr3_aa: CASSSGLAGEETQYF

v_call: TRBV7-2
cdr3_length: 15
d_call: TRBD1
clone_size: few
j_call: TRBJ1-3
cdr3_nt: TGTGCCAGCAGCATAGACAGGGGAAGGGGAAACACCATATATTTT
cdr3_aa: CASSIDRGRGNTIYF

v_call: TRBV9
cdr3_length: 13
d_call: -
clone_size: many
j_call: TRBJ1-3
cdr3_nt: TGTGCCAGCAGCCCGTCGATTTGGGACACCATATATTTT
cdr3_aa: CASSPSIWDTIYF

v_call: TRBV9
cdr3_length: 13
d_call: -
clone_size: -
j_call: TRBJ2-5
cdr3_nt: TGTGCCCGCAGCGTAGCCGAGGCGGAGACCCAGTACTTC
cdr3_aa: CARSVAEAETQYF

v_call: TRBV20-1
cdr3_length: 14
d_call: -
clone_size: -
j_call: TRBJ2-6
cdr3_nt: TGCAGTGCTAGTAGTGACTCTGGGGCCAACGTCCTGACTTTC
cdr3_aa: CSASSDSGANVLTF

v_call: TRBV6-2/TRBV6-3
cdr3_length: 18
d_call: TRBD2
clone_size: -
j_call: TRBJ2-4
cdr3_nt: TGTGCCAGCAGTTACTCGGCTAGCGGGGGACTAGCCAAAAACATTCAGTACTTC
cdr3_aa: CASSYSASGGLAKNIQYF

v_call: TRBV6-5
cdr3_length: 17
d_call: TRBD2
clone_size: few
j_call: TRBJ2-5
cdr3_nt: TGTGCCAGCAGTTATGGGCTAGCGGGGAGCCGTATGGAGACCCAGTACTTC
cdr3_aa: CASSYGLAGSRMETQYF

v_call: TRBV6-8
cdr3_length: 15
d_call: -
clone_size: -
j_call: TRBJ2-5
cdr3_nt: TGTGCCAGCGACCGACCGTATCCGCAACGGGAGACCCAGTACTTC
cdr3_aa: CASDRPYPQRETQYF

v_call: TRBV6-2/TRBV6-3
cdr3_length: 15
d_call: -
clone_size: -
j_call: TRBJ2-3
cdr3_nt: TGTGCCAGCAGTTACGTGGATGACCCGGCAGATACGCAGTATTTT
cdr3_aa: CASSYVDDPADTQYF

v_call: TRBV28
cdr3_length: 19
d_call: -
clone_size: -
j_call: TRBJ2-3
cdr3_nt: TGTGCCAGCAGTTCTACTTTTTCGCGATCAGGGGTTAACTTAGATACGCAGTATTTT
cdr3_aa: CASSSTFSRSGVNLDTQYF

v_call: TRBV6-5
cdr3_length: 15
d_call: -
clone_size: many
j_call: TRBJ2-1
cdr3_nt: TGTGCCAGCACCTGGACGGCGAGCTCCTACAATGAGCAGTTCTTC
cdr3_aa: CASTWTASSYNEQFF

v_call: TRBV6-2/TRBV6-3
cdr3_length: 18
d_call: TRBD2
clone_size: -
j_call: TRBJ2-7
cdr3_nt: TGTGCCAGCAGTTACTCACCGGGACTAGCGGGGGGACTCTACGAGCAGTACTTC
cdr3_aa: CASSYSPGLAGGLYEQYF

v_call: TRBV9
cdr3_length: 15
d_call: TRBD1
clone_size: -
j_call: TRBJ2-1
cdr3_nt: TGTGCCAGCAGCGTAGACAGGGGGCTATACAATGAGCAGTTCTTC
cdr3_aa: CASSVDRGLYNEQFF